This T cell receptor beta chain was identified in a study of blood T cell repertoires in COVID-19. Turning to the study itself: The United States, Italy and Spain provided the acute and convalescent COVID-19 samples. In each case, the material was cDNA or gDNA derived from T cells, B-cell-depleted T cells, or PBMCs.

Original handling: Reference gene primer amplification in the assay estimated nucleated cell counts. Here immunoSEQ multiplex PCR was the method, and the copy in TCRdb shows in-frame clones only, minus some. That table gives V, J and clone size, and the DNA gave D and trimming. In the table there are about 120,000 clones, 82% of which are singletons. The clonotype comes from a human donor in a cohort sampled during active COVID-19. Material for sequencing was peripheral blood.

CDR3 nucleotides: TGTGCCAGTAGTATACCCACTGCAGGGATACATCAGCCCCAGCATTTT. Amino acids: CASSIPTAGIHQPQHF. The V call is TRBV19, the J call TRBJ1-5, with D perhaps matching TRBD1 (5 bases). The CDR3 covers 16 residues. Trimming removed 2 bases from V and 5 bases from J, with 16 bases in between. CDR1 LNHDA and CDR2 SQIVND come from the germline V gene (reference sequence).